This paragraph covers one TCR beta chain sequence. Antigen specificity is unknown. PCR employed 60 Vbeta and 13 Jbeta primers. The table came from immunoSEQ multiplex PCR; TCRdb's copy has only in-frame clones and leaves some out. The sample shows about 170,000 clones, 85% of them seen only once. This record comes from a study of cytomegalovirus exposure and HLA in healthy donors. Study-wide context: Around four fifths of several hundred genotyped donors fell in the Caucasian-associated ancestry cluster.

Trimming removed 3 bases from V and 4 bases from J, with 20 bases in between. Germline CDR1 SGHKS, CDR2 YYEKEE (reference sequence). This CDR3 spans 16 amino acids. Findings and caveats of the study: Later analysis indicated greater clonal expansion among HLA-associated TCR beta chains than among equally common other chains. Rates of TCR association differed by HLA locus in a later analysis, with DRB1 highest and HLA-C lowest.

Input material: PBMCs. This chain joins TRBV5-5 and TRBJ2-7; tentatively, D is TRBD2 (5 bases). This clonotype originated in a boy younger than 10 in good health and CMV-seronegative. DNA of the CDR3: TGTGCCAGCAGCTCCCGCCCTGGACGGGGAGTATACGAGCAGTACGTC. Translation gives CASSSRPGRGVYEQYV.